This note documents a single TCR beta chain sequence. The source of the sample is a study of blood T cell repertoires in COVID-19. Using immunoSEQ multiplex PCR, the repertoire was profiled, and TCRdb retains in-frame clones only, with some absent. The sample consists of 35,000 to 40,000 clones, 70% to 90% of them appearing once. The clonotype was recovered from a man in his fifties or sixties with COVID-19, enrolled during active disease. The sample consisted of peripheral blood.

Here the CDR3 DNA reads TGTGCCAGCAGCTTAGGACAGGGAATAACCTACGAGCAGTACTTC. The encoded protein is CASSLGQGITYEQYF. The V and J genes are TRBV7-9 and TRBJ2-7; TRBD1 aligns across 7 bases. The germline V gene encodes CDR1 SEHNR and CDR2 FQNEAQ (reference sequence). Trimming at V came to 1 base and at J to 2 bases, leaving 5 bases not matched to a gene. CDR3 length: 15 amino acids.